These 2 T cell receptor beta chains came from one sample sequenced in a study of cytomegalovirus exposure and HLA in healthy donors. PCR was performed using 60 Vbeta and 13 Jbeta primers. Here immunoSEQ multiplex PCR was the method, and the copy in TCRdb shows in-frame clones only, minus some. The sample carries around 150,000 clones, around 74% recorded once. Specimen: PBMCs. These TCRs come from a female donor in good health and CMV-seronegative.

The chain employs TRBV29-1 and TRBJ2-5, with 7 bases identical to TRBD1. V dropped 3 bases and J dropped 5; count of bases not matched to a gene: 6. The CDR3 totals 13 residues. CDR1 is SQVTM, CDR2 ANQGSEA, per germline. The CDR3 DNA reads as TGCAGCGTTGAGGGACAGCAGCGGGAGACCCAGTACTTC. Amino acid sequence: CSVEGQQRETQYF.

The genes are TRBV7-3 and TRBJ2-7, with TRBD2 identical over 8 bases. With V trimmed by 3 bases and J by 4 bases, 8 bases remained unmatched. This CDR3 has 15 amino acids. Germline V CDR1 and CDR2: SGHTA, FQGTGA. Here the CDR3 DNA reads TGTGCCAGCAGCTTGGGGCTAGCGGGCGAGTACGAGCAGTACTTC. Protein product: CASSLGLAGEYEQYF.